This TCR beta chain is drawn from a study of beta chain features in type 1 diabetes (dated 2018 in TCRdb). About the investigation overall: Mean age, gender distribution, total cell number and subset yield were not different between patients and healthy donors. A total of some 100,000,000 sorted cells were examined across all samples, and a strong correlation was observed between cell number per subset and RNA yield. In the study, TCRB repertoires of sorted circulating CD4+ T cell subsets from recently diagnosed type 1 diabetes patients were compared with those of matched healthy donors. Regulatory and stem cell-like memory subsets were isolated from only 8 patients and roughly 8 healthy donors, whereas naive and central memory subsets came from all 30 or so donors. Overall results and qualifications from the work: Only small numbers of individuals were included in the HLA sub-analyses, which left unresolved whether HLA type had any influence on TCRB rearrangement. Because cDNA was sequenced instead of genomic DNA, activated cells with high expression could be over-represented, although the groups did not differ in activation or CD3 levels. PCR may preferentially amplify shorter templates, but because patient and control samples were amplified and corrected together, any resulting skew would affect both groups equally. Naive, central memory and regulatory TCRB repertoires appeared more similar among patients than among healthy donors. At VDJ recombination sites, patients with type 1 diabetes made fewer insertions and deleted more nucleotides, a pattern implying thymic rearrangement abnormalities. In all four CD4+ subsets, TCRB CDR3 length was moderately but significantly shorter in type 1 diabetes patients.

The junction shows trimming of 5 bases on V and 3 bases on J, and the gene matches do not reach 13 bases of it. From the cysteine up to the phenylalanine, the CDR3 has a length of 17 residues. The sequence is cut down to CDR3 DNA, 51 bases in frame from base 1. Reading the germline V gene (reference sequence) gives CDR1 MNHEY and CDR2 SMNVEV. The entire isolated RNA was reverse transcribed using the High Capacity cDNA Reverse Transcription Kit, and thus expressed TCRB transcripts were sequenced. Deep immunoSEQ sequencing was applied to naive, central memory and regulatory T cell samples, giving an average of roughly 3.5 million total reads per sample. Sorted cells were lysed in RLT buffer, and RNA was extracted using DNase-treated RNeasy Micro or Mini kits according to cell number. To prevent cross-contamination, each cell subset was processed individually, whereas patient and healthy donor samples were processed jointly. The immunoSEQ multiplex PCR was used to amplify TCRB sequences from cDNA, yielding 87-bp fragments that span the CDR3 region. Amplicons were sequenced on the Illumina HiSeq platform. Under the source paper's analysis protocol: Synthetic template baselines were used to correct PCR bias computationally, reads within Hamming distance 2 were collapsed, and singletons that could not be merged were discarded. Reads were aligned to IMGT to assign V, D and J genes, CDR3 length, and insertions or deletions at six rearrangement sites. Within each subset, clonotype counts were normalized to the number of sorted cells before true diversity and Gini coefficients were calculated with the tcR R package. The overlap coefficient, calculated on TCRB nucleotide sequences, was used to quantify repertoire sharing. Out-of-frame TCRB sequences from naive cells were analyzed as a proxy for the pre-selection repertoire. TCRdb took this table from immuneACCESS and kept in-frame rearrangements with V and J called. Such tables lack part of the clones; where checked against another copy, unresolved V genes explain under half of the gap, and the rest is unexplained. Clonal size and the V and J genes are those of that table, whereas D and trimming came from the DNA. The sample yields around 300,000 clones; 9.5% to 11% were counted once. The ten largest clonotypes hold 0.015% to 0.02% of the sample.

As to this clone: Its antigen is currently not known. Base qualities were left out, and no much larger clone turns up one base away.

From each donor, a single peripheral blood sample of approximately 120 mL on average was drawn into heparinised tubes. Naive, central memory, regulatory and stem cell-like memory CD4+ T cells were sorted on a BD FACSAria II using a panel including CD45RO, CCR7, CD25, CD127, CD95 and CD27. Purity was above 95% for every sorted population. PBMCs were isolated immediately by Lymphoprep density gradient centrifugation and stained directly without culture. So that batch effects would be minimized, each experiment stained and sorted samples in pairs, pairing one healthy donor with one patient. What was sequenced was naive CD4+ T cells from blood. Interpreted using the paper, the cell subset or site label stands for: true naive CD4+ T cells. Recombination joined TRBV27 with TRBJ1-1, with 9 bases matching TRBD1. The receptor comes from a woman aged 25 to 39 in good health. Here is the DNA: TGTGCCAGCAGTCTAGGTCCGGGACAGGGAGGGGACACTGAAGCTTTCTTT. Translation gives CASSLGPGQGGDTEAFF.